The T cell receptor beta chain under discussion was sequenced for a study of T-cell reconstitution after alpha-beta-depleted transplantation in children. Germline V gene lookup returns CDR1 KGHSH and CDR2 LQKENI. The CDR3 has 17 amino acids. V gave up 0 bases and J gave up 7 bases, with 16 bases separating them. The library targeted TCRbeta and was prepared with unique molecular identifiers. TCRdb analysed the PCR reads with MiXCR anew, one entry per CDR3 protein. Among about 230,000 distinct CDR3 sequences, about a tenth were seen once, and the ten largest hold 28%. The V and J genes are TRBV18 and TRBJ1-6, with D possibly TRBD1 on 6 matching bases. This TCR was recovered from a child less than two years old with acute myeloid leukemia, due to receive a stem cell transplant. The sequenced sample was PBMCs, obtained before TCRalphabeta/CD19-depleted stem cell transplant. CDR3 residues: CASSPPSRGGINSPLHF. The CDR3 coding sequence is TGTGCCAGCTCACCACCCTCGAGGGGGGGGATCAATTCACCCCTCCACTTT.